This TCR beta chain was captured by sequencing in a study of OX40 agonist ivuxolimab in advanced cancers. On the study more broadly: Eligibility admitted prior anti-PD-1, anti-PD-L1 or anti-CTLA-4 therapy; roughly 40% had some. General observations from the study: In the expanded peripheral T cells, antigen specificity was never determined.

The method was immunoSEQ multiplex PCR; TCRdb's version includes in-frame clones alone and lacks a portion of them. The profile shows roughly 64,000 clones, almost 85% of them singletons. Patients had blood sampled at baseline and again on cycle 4 day 1 and cycle 7 day 1. In the case of this clone: Its antigen is unidentified.

Germline assignment: CDR1 MNHNS and CDR2 SASEGT. The CDR3 loop spans 12 amino acids. Trimming removed 5 bases from V and 4 bases from J, with 8 bases in between. The chain employs TRBV6-1 and TRBJ1-1; D possibly corresponds to TRBD1 (6 bases). The sequencing used CD4+ or CD8+ T cells sorted from blood, collected in a trial of the OX40 agonist ivuxolimab. The TCR was taken from an adult with an advanced solid tumor such as melanoma, head and neck, liver or kidney cancer. DNA of the CDR3: TGTGCCAGCAGTAACAGGGCCACTGAAGCTTTCTTT. It translates to CASSNRATEAFF.